Shown below are 9 T cell receptor beta chains from a single sample sequenced in a study of T cell repertoires in cytomegalovirus infection. TCRdb reanalysed the reads using MiXCR and keeps one entry per CDR3 protein. This sample has 250,000 to 300,000 distinct CDR3 sequences; about 17% occur once, and the top ten carry around 43%. The specimen sequenced was CD8+ T cells from PBMCs. The receptors stem from a human donor in good health (CMV status not recorded). Some clones in this sample may be carry-over from other donors' samples.

The V gene is TRBV4-1, the J gene TRBJ1-1; D not resolved. V lost 3 bases and J lost 1, with 18 bases in between. In germline, CDR1 is MGHRA, CDR2 YSYEKL. This CDR3 spans 17 amino acids. DNA of the CDR3: TGCGCCAGCAGCCACACGACCGAGCCCACCCGGAACACTGAAGCTTTCTTT. Amino acid sequence: CASSHTTEPTRNTEAFF.

This clonotype was recorded at least ten times. The rearrangement joins TRBV28 to TRBJ1-5; D not certain. Germline V gene data show CDR1 as MDHEN and CDR2 as SYDVKM. The CDR3 spans 15 residues. The V end was cut by 3 bases, the J end by 0 bases, with 9 bases between. The CDR3 loop is CASSFYRDSNQPQHF. As DNA, the CDR3 is TGTGCCAGCAGTTTTTATAGGGATAGCAATCAGCCCCAGCATTTT.

This clonotype has only a few counts. J is TRBJ1-5 and V is TRBV20-1; tentative D call: TRBD1 (5 bases). Germline assignment: CDR1 DFQATT and CDR2 SNEGSKA (reference sequence). The CDR3 is 15 amino acids. The V end was cut by 1 base, the J end by 5 bases, with 15 bases between. The DNA of the CDR3 is TGCAGTGCTAGAGCACGTAGGGGTGGGGATCAGCCCCAGCATTTT. Protein product: CSARARRGGDQPQHF.

This clonotype was recorded a few times. V is TRBV4-3 and J is TRBJ2-5; tentative D call: TRBD2 (5 bases). In germline, CDR1 is LGHNA, CDR2 YSLEER. CDR3 length: 16 amino acids. Trimming cost V 1 base and J 1 base, with 13 bases left between them. CDR3 sequence: CASSQGPRGSQETQYF. For the CDR3, the DNA is TGCGCCAGCAGCCAAGGCCCACGAGGGAGCCAAGAGACCCAGTACTTC.

The table lists this clonotype with a few counts. The rearrangement joins TRBV29-1 to TRBJ2-2, with unresolved D. CDR1 and CDR2 from the germline V gene are SQVTM and ANQGSEA. The length of the CDR3 is 12 residues. V lost 2 bases and J lost 6, with 7 bases in between. The CDR3 reads CSVEIRAGELFF. CDR3 nucleotides: TGCAGCGTTGAAATCCGGGCCGGGGAGCTGTTTTTT.

This clonotype occurred a few times. CDR3 residues: CASSFLAGLDTNEQFF. The CDR3 DNA reads as TGTGCCAGCAGTTTTTTAGCGGGGTTAGATACCAATGAGCAGTTCTTC. This rearrangement joins TRBV6-5 to TRBJ2-1; 8 bases are a match to TRBD2. Germline lookup yields CDR1 MNHEY and CDR2 SVGAGI. V lost 4 bases to trimming and J lost 6 bases; unmatched junction nucleotides: 11. This CDR3 spans 16 amino acids.

The V call is TRBV6-1, the J call TRBJ2-2; perhaps TRBD2 as D (5 bases). Germline V gene lookup returns CDR1 MNHNS and CDR2 SASEGT. The CDR3 consists of 15 residues. V lost 3 bases and J lost 7, with 15 bases in between. The CDR3 nucleotides read TGTGCCAGCAGTGAGTGGGCGTACCGGGACGGGGAGCTGTTTTTT. Translated, it gives CASSEWAYRDGELFF.

The CDR3, as DNA: TGCAGTGCTCTTAAATTACTAGCGGGGGGGATTAATGAGCAGTTCTTC. Translated, it gives CSALKLLAGGINEQFF. The J gene is TRBJ2-1, the V gene TRBV20-1; 13 bases agree with TRBD2. Germline CDR1 and CDR2: DFQATT and SNEGSKA (reference sequence). The CDR3 totals 16 residues. V was pared by 5 bases and J by 7 bases, with 11 bases of the junction left unmatched.

This clonotype was recorded many times. The rearrangement joins TRBV6-1 to TRBJ2-7, with D uncertain. The CDR3 totals 14 residues. Trimming took off 5 bases at V and 0 bases at J, with 11 bases between the two ends. CDR1 MNHNS and CDR2 SASEGT come from the germline V gene. The CDR3 bases are TGTGCCAGCAGTTATGACGGTTTCTCCTACGAGCAGTACTTC. Protein sequence: CASSYDGFSYEQYF.